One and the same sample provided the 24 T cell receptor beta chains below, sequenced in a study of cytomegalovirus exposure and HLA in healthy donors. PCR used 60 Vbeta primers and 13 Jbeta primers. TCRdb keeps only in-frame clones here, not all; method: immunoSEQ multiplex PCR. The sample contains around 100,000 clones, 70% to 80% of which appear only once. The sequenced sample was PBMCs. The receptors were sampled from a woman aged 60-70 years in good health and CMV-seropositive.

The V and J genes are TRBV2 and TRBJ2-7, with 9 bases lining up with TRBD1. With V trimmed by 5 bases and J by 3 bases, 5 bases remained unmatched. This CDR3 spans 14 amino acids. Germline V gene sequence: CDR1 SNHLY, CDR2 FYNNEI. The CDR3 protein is CASSFQGQGYEQYF. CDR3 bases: TGTGCCAGCAGTTTCCAGGGACAGGGCTACGAGCAGTACTTC.

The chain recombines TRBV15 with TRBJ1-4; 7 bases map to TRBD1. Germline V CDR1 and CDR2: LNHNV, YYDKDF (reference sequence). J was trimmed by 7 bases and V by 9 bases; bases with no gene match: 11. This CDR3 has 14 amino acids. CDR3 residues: CATRQGGSGEKLFF. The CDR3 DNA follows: TGTGCCACGCGGCAGGGGGGAAGCGGTGAAAAACTGTTTTTT.

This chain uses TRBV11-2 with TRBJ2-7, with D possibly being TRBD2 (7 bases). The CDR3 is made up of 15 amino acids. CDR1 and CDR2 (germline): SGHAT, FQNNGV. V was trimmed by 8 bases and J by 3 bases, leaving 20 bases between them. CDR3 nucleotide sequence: TGTGCCAGCGGGAGGGGGGGGCCCAAGATCTACGAGCAGTACTTC. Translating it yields CASGRGGPKIYEQYF.

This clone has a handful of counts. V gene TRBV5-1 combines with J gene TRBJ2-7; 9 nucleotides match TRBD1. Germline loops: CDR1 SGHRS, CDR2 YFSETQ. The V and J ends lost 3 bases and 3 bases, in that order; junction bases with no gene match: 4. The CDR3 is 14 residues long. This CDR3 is CASSWGQGNYEQYF. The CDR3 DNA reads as TGCGCCAGCAGCTGGGGACAGGGTAACTACGAGCAGTACTTC.

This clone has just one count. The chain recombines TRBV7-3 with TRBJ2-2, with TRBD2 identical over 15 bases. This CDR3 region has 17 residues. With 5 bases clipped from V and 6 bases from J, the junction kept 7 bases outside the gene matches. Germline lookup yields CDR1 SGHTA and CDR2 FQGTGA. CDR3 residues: CASSPQGLAGGPGELFF. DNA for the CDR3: TGTGCCAGCAGCCCCCAGGGACTAGCGGGAGGTCCCGGGGAGCTGTTTTTT.

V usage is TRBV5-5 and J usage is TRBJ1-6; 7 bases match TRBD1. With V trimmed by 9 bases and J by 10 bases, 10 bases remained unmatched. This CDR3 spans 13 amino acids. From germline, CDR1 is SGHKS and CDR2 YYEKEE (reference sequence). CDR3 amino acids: CATGQEGGSPLHF. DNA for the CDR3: TGTGCCACCGGACAGGAAGGGGGATCACCCCTCCACTTT. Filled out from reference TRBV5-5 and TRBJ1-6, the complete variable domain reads DAGVTQSPTHLIKTRGQQVTLRCSPISGHKSVSWYQQVLGQGPQFIFQYYEKEERGRGNFPDRFSARQFPNYSSELNVNALLLGDSALYLCATGQEGGSPLHFGNGTRLTVT.

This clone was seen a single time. For the CDR3, the DNA is TGTGCCAGCAGCACACACAGAGGCGGGGAGCAGTACTTC. Translating gives CASSTHRGGEQYF. V is TRBV11-3 and J is TRBJ2-7; a weak D match, TRBD2 (5 bases). Germline values: CDR1 SGHNT, CDR2 YENEEA. V shed 5 bases and J shed 7 bases, with 15 bases lying between them. This CDR3 is built from 13 residues.

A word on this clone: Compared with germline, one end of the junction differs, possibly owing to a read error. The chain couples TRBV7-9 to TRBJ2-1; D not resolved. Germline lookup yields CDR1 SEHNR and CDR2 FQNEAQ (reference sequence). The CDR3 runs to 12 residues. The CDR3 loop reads CSSSLRSNEQFF. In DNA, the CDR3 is TGTTCCAGCAGCCTTCGTAGCAATGAGCAGTTCTTC.

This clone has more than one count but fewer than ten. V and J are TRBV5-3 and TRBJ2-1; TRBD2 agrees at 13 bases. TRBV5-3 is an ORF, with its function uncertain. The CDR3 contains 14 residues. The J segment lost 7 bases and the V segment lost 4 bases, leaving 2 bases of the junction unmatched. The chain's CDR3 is CARSGGLAGNEQFF. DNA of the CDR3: TGTGCCAGAAGCGGGGGACTAGCGGGGAATGAGCAGTTCTTC.

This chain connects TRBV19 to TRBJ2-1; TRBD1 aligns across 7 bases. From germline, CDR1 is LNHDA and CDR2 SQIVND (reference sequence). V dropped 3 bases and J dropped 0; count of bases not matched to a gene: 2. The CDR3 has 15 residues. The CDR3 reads CASSIRDSSYNEQFF. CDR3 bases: TGTGCCAGTAGTATTCGGGACAGCTCCTACAATGAGCAGTTCTTC.

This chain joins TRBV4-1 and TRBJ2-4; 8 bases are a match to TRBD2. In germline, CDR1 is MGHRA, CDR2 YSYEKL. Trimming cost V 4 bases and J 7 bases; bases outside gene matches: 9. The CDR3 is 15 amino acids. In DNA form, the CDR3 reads TGCGCCAGCAGCCCTTTATTAGCGGGGAAGAACATTCAGTACTTC. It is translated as CASSPLLAGKNIQYF.

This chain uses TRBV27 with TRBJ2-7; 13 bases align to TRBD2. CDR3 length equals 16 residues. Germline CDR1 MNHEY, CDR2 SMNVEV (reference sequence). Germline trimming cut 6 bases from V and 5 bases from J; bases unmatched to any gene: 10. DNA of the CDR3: TGTGCCAGCAGATCCCTACTAGCGGGAGGGCTCAACGAGCAGTACTTC. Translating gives CASRSLLAGGLNEQYF.

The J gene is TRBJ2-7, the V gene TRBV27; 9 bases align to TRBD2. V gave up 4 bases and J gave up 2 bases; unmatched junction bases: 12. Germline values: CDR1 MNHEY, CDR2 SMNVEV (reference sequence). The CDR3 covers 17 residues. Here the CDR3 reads CASSSLTSGPAAYEQYF. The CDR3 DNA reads TGTGCCAGCAGTTCCCTGACTAGCGGCCCCGCCGCCTACGAGCAGTACTTC.

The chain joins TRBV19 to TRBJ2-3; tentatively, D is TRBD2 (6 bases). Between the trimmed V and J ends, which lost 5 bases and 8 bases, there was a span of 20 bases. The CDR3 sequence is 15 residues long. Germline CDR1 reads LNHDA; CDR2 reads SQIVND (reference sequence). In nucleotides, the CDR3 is TGTGCCAGTAGTGTAGCGGAGGGGTCAGTGGTTACGCAGTATTTT. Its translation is CASSVAEGSVVTQYF.

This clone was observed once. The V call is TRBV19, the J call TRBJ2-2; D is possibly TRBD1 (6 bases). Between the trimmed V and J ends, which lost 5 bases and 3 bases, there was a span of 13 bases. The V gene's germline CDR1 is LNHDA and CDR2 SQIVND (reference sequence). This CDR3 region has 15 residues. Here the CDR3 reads CASSLYREHTGELFF. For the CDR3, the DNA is TGTGCCAGTAGTTTATACAGGGAACACACCGGGGAGCTGTTTTTT.

The CDR3 DNA reads as TGCGCCAGCAAACTAGCGCGACTCCAAGAGACCCAGTACTTC. Translating it yields CASKLARLQETQYF. The V and J genes are TRBV5-1 and TRBJ2-5; TRBD2 matches at 7 bases. The trim removed 6 bases at V and 1 base at J, leaving 6 bases unmatched. From germline, CDR1 is SGHRS and CDR2 YFSETQ. The CDR3 is 14 amino acids.

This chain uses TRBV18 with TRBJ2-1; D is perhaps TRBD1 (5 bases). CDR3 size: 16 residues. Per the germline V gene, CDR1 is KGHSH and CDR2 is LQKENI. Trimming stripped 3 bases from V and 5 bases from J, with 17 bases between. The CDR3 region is CASSPQTASGNNEQFF. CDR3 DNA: TGTGCCAGCTCACCCCAGACAGCAAGTGGGAACAATGAGCAGTTCTTC.

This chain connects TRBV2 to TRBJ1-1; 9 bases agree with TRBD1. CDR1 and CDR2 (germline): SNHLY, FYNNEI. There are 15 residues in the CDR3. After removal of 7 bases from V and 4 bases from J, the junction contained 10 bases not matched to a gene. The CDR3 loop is CASTITGGAGTEAFF. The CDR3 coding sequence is TGTGCCAGCACTATCACAGGGGGCGCGGGCACTGAAGCTTTCTTT.

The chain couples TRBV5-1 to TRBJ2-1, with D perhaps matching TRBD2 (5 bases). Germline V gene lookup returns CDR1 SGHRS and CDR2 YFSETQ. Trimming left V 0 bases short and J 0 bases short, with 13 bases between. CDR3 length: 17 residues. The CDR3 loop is CASSLGLGLSSYNEQFF. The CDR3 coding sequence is TGCGCCAGCAGCTTGGGGTTAGGACTGAGCTCCTACAATGAGCAGTTCTTC.

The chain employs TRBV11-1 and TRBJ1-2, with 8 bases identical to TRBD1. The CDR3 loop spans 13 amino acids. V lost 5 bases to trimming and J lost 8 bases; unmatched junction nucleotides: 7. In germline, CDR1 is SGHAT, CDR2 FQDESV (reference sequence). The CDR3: CASSLSGGRGYTF. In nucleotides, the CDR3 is TGTGCCAGCAGCCTATCAGGGGGCAGAGGCTACACCTTC.

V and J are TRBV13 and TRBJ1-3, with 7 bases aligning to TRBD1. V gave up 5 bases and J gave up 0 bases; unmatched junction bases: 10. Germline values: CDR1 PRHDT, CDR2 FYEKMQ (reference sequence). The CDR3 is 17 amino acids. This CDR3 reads CASSRITQGFSGNTIYF. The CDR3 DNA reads TGTGCCAGCAGCAGAATCACACAGGGGTTCTCTGGAAACACCATATATTTT.

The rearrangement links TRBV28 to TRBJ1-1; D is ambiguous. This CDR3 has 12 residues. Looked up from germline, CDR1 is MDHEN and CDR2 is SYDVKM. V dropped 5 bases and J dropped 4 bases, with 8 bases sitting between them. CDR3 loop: CASSTPSTEAFF. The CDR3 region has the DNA TGTGCCAGCAGTACCCCCAGCACTGAAGCTTTCTTT.

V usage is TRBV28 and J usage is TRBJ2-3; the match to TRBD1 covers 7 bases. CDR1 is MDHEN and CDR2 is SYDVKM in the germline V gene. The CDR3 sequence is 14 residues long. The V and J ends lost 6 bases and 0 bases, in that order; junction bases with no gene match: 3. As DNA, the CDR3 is TGTGCCAGCAGGACGACAGGGAGCACAGATACGCAGTATTTT. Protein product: CASRTTGSTDTQYF.

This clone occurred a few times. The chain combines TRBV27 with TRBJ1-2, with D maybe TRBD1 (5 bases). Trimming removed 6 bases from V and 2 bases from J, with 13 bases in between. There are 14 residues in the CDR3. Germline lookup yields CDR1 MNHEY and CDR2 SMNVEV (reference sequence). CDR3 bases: TGTGCCAGCAGGGGCCCAGGGAGGAACTATGGCTACACCTTC. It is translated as CASRGPGRNYGYTF.